These T cell receptor beta chains were read from a single sample in a study of sequential checkpoint blockade in melanoma. Measured with immunoSEQ multiplex PCR; TCRdb has only the in-frame clones, and not every one. Of about 280 clones listed, more than 20% are singletons. This specimen was tumor tissue (inferred from file names), taken from a patient given nivolumab and ipilimumab in sequence. The receptor source for this set is a human donor with melanoma. CDR3s include the opening cysteine and the closing phenylalanine or tryptophan. A D gene is named only where the DNA matches it firmly. Only some rows state a clone size, as once, few, many or a class for expanded clones.

J: TRBJ1-1
size: large
V: TRBV11-3
D: NA
DNA: TGTGCCAGCAGCTTTGGACGGATGAACACTGAAGCTTTCTTT
CDR3: CASSFGRMNTEAFF

J: TRBJ2-3
size: large
V: TRBV11-3
D: TRBD2
DNA: TGTGCCAGCAGCTCCTCAGGTCACAGCGGGGGTGCAGATACGCAGTATTTT
CDR3: CASSSSGHSGGADTQYF

J: TRBJ2-4
size: few
V: TRBV23-1
D: NA
DNA: TGCGCCAGCAGCCAAGATGTGACTACCGTTTCGGCCAAAAACATTCAGTACTTC
CDR3: CASSQDVTTVSAKNIQYF

J: TRBJ2-5
size: NA
V: TRBV18
D: TRBD2
DNA: TGTGCCAGCTCAGATAGCGGGGCACGGGAGACCCAGTACTTC
CDR3: CASSDSGARETQYF

J: TRBJ2-6
size: NA
V: TRBV4-1
D: NA
DNA: TGCGCCAGCAGCCACGAAGTCGAACTACAAAGTCGGGCCAACGTCCTGACTTTC
CDR3: CASSHEVELQSRANVLTF

J: TRBJ1-1
size: hyperexpanded
V: TRBV11-3
D: NA
DNA: TGTGCCAGCAGCTTCGGAGGTTTGAACACTGAAGCTTTCTTT
CDR3: CASSFGGLNTEAFF

J: TRBJ2-7
size: few
V: TRBV9
D: NA
DNA: TGTGCCAGCAGCTCTCCCTCCTCCTACGAGCAGTACTTC
CDR3: CASSSPSSYEQYF

J: TRBJ1-6
size: hyperexpanded
V: TRBV16
D: NA
DNA: TGTGCCAGCAGCCAAGGGAGGGGTTCGGGGTCACCCCTCCACTTT
CDR3: CASSQGRGSGSPLHF

J: TRBJ1-2
size: NA
V: TRBV11-3
D: NA
DNA: TGTGCCAGCAGCGTCCCTTTCGGAGACGGAAAGACCTATGGCTACACCTTC
CDR3: CASSVPFGDGKTYGYTF

J: TRBJ2-7
size: NA
V: TRBV11-3
D: NA
DNA: TGTGCCAGCAGCCAATCGATGGAGTCCTACGAGCAGTACTTC
CDR3: CASSQSMESYEQYF

J: TRBJ2-3
size: large
V: TRBV6-8
D: NA
DNA: TGTGCCAGCAGTTACGTAAGGCTAGATACGCAGTATTTT
CDR3: CASSYVRLDTQYF

J: TRBJ1-1
size: NA
V: TRBV11-3
D: NA
DNA: TGTGCCAGCAGCTTGCTCCCTAGAATGAACACTGAAGCTTTCTTT
CDR3: CASSLLPRMNTEAFF

J: TRBJ1-5
size: NA
V: TRBV19
D: NA
DNA: TGTGCCAGTAGTATTAATGTGGGCCAGCCCCAGCATTTT
CDR3: CASSINVGQPQHF

J: TRBJ2-7
size: once
V: TRBV29-1
D: TRBD1
DNA: TGCAGCGTTGGGGCTTGGGACAGGGGGTTCTCACACGCCTACGAGCAGTACTTC
CDR3: CSVGAWDRGFSHAYEQYF

J: TRBJ1-4
size: NA
V: TRBV11-3
D: TRBD1
DNA: TGTGCCAGCAGCACGAGACAGGGGGATGAAAAACTGTTTTTT
CDR3: CASSTRQGDEKLFF

J: TRBJ1-1
size: NA
V: TRBV11-3
D: NA
DNA: TGTGCCAGCAGCTTACCGGGACTTCTGAACACTGAAGCTTTCTTT
CDR3: CASSLPGLLNTEAFF

J: TRBJ2-7
size: few
V: TRBV6-8
D: NA
DNA: TGTGCCAGCAGTTACGCCATGGGGGGGGGACAAGTCTACGAGCAGTACTTC
CDR3: CASSYAMGGGQVYEQYF

J: TRBJ1-3
size: few
V: TRBV11-3
D: NA
DNA: TGTGCCAGCAGCCCCCGGGGGTCAGGAAACACCATATATTTT
CDR3: CASSPRGSGNTIYF

J: TRBJ1-4
size: NA
V: TRBV19
D: NA
DNA: TGTGCCAGTAGTATAGGTCCGCCGCATGAAAAACTGTTTTTT
CDR3: CASSIGPPHEKLFF

J: TRBJ1-1
size: large
V: TRBV9
D: NA
DNA: TGTGCCAGCGCCCCGAGGGGTATGAACACTGAAGCTTTCTTT
CDR3: CASAPRGMNTEAFF

J: TRBJ2-1
size: NA
V: TRBV11-3
D: TRBD2
DNA: TGTGCCAGCAGCCCATTGACTAGCGGGGGTTCCTACAATGAGCAGTTCTTC
CDR3: CASSPLTSGGSYNEQFF

J: TRBJ2-1
size: few
V: TRBV19
D: TRBD2
DNA: TGTGCCAGTAGTCAGACTAGCGGGGACTACAATGAGCAGTTCTTC
CDR3: CASSQTSGDYNEQFF

J: TRBJ2-4
size: NA
V: TRBV19
D: TRBD2
DNA: TGTGCCAGTAGTATACGTAGCGGGTCTGCCGAAAACATTCAGTACTTC
CDR3: CASSIRSGSAENIQYF

J: TRBJ1-1
size: once
V: TRBV5-1
D: TRBD1
DNA: TGCGCCAGCAGCTTGGAAAAAGCCGGGACAGGGATGACTTTCTTT
CDR3: CASSLEKAGTGMTFF

J: TRBJ2-5
size: medium-sized
V: TRBV11-3
D: TRBD2
DNA: TGTGCCAGCAGCTTACCCGAGACTAGCTCCCAAGAGACCCAGTACTTC
CDR3: CASSLPETSSQETQYF

J: TRBJ2-5
size: NA
V: TRBV12-5
D: NA
DNA: TGTGCCAGCACCACCCAGTTAGAGACCCAGTACTTC
CDR3: CASTTQLETQYF

J: TRBJ2-1
size: large
V: TRBV6-8
D: TRBD1
DNA: TGTGCCAGCAGGGGGACAGGACCACATGAGCAGTTCTTC
CDR3: CASRGTGPHEQFF